The 20 T cell receptor beta chains in this list originate from one sample, sequenced in a study of follicular helper T cells after annual influenza vaccination. Time point: 2015-2016 season, pre-vaccination. Using immunoSEQ multiplex PCR, the repertoire was profiled, and TCRdb retains in-frame clones only, with some absent. The sample gives fewer than 15,000 clones, 78% of which show up once; roughly 0.44% is in the top ten. Sequenced here: CXCR5- memory CD4+ T cells sorted from blood, sampled on the day of influenza vaccination. These receptors were taken from an adult who received the influenza vaccine.

The chain couples TRBV7-6 to TRBJ2-2; 10 nucleotides match TRBD2. The CDR3 is 15 amino acids. V was clipped by 3 bases and J by 5 bases; unmatched bases: 3. Germline CDR1 and CDR2: SGHVS and FNYEAQ. CDR3 sequence (DNA): TGTGCCAGCAGCTTTCCGACTAGCGGGACCGGGGAGCTGTTTTTT. This translates into CASSFPTSGTGELFF.

The chain combines TRBV7-2 with TRBJ2-2, with no clear D. V lost 1 base and J 1 base, leaving 4 bases between the germline ends. CDR3 size: 14 residues. CDR1 and CDR2 (germline): SGHTA, FQGNSA. Written as DNA, the CDR3 is TGTGCCAGCAGCTTAGGACGGAACACCGGGGAGCTGTTTTTT. Translation: CASSLGRNTGELFF.

A single count supports this clone. V is TRBV10-3 and J is TRBJ2-3, with 9 nucleotides matching TRBD2. The J segment lost 2 bases and the V segment lost 10 bases, leaving 4 bases of the junction unmatched. The CDR3 loop spans 13 amino acids. Germline-derived CDR1 and CDR2 are ENHRY and SYGVKD. The CDR3 nucleotides are TGTGCCACTAGCGGGGCCATCACAGATACGCAGTATTTT. Its translation: CATSGAITDTQYF.

In this sample, this clone turned up a few times. The genes are TRBV5-1 and TRBJ2-7; 9 nucleotides align to TRBD1. V shed 0 bases, J shed 0 bases, and the junction held 16 bases outside the gene matches. Per the germline V gene, CDR1 is SGHRS and CDR2 is YFSETQ. CDR3 length equals 20 residues. CDR3 loop: CASSLGKRTGVPKGSYEQYF. The CDR3 DNA follows: TGCGCCAGCAGCTTGGGGAAGAGGACAGGGGTTCCTAAAGGCTCCTACGAGCAGTACTTC.

This clone occurred a few times. The gene calls are TRBV6-5 and TRBJ1-1; 7 bases line up with TRBD1. The CDR3 has 15 amino acids. V shed 2 bases, J shed 5 bases, and the junction held 8 bases outside the gene matches. Germline V gene sequence: CDR1 MNHEY, CDR2 SVGAGI. The CDR3 sequence: CASSYAGDRRTEAFF. The CDR3, as DNA: TGTGCCAGCAGTTACGCCGGGGACAGAAGGACTGAAGCTTTCTTT.

This clone has just one count. The J gene is TRBJ2-3, the V gene TRBV6-1, with TRBD1 matching 7 bases. The CDR3 sequence is 15 residues long. CDR1 is MNHNS, CDR2 SASEGT, per germline. V trimming: 6 bases; J trimming: 0 bases; junction bases outside the gene matches: 6. CDR3 amino acids: CASSPRDSSTDTQYF. The CDR3 region has the DNA TGTGCCAGCAGCCCCCGGGACAGTAGCACAGATACGCAGTATTTT.

The V gene is TRBV18, the J gene TRBJ2-3; D ambiguous. V was clipped by 2 bases and J by 0 bases, with 0 bases between them. Germline V gene data show CDR1 as KGHSH and CDR2 as LQKENI. The CDR3 sequence is 12 residues long. Written as DNA, the CDR3 is TGTGCCAGCTCACCAAGCACAGATACGCAGTATTTT. Its protein product is CASSPSTDTQYF.

This clone showed up just a few times. The genes are TRBV2 and TRBJ1-5, with a possible D match to TRBD1 (6 bases). Deletions cut 7 bases from V and 4 bases from J, with 8 bases between. Germline CDR1 and CDR2: SNHLY and FYNNEI. The CDR3 covers 12 residues. CDR3 in amino acids: CASMRGNQPQHF. CDR3 nucleotides: TGTGCCAGCATGAGGGGGAATCAGCCCCAGCATTTT.

The chain links TRBV27 to TRBJ2-1; 11 positions match TRBD2. The CDR3 runs to 15 residues. Germline values: CDR1 MNHEY, CDR2 SMNVEV (reference sequence). Trimming cost V 9 bases and J 7 bases; bases outside gene matches: 11. The DNA for the CDR3 is TGTGCCAGTTTACCCGGGACTAGCGGTGGGAATGAGCAGTTCTTC. Protein product: CASLPGTSGGNEQFF.

J is TRBJ1-4 and V is TRBV5-1; D uncertain. The CDR3 has 13 amino acids. The germline CDR1 and CDR2 sequences are SGHRS and YFSETQ. Trimming removed 1 base at V and 5 bases at J, with 6 bases between. This CDR3 reads CASSLFANEKLFF. CDR3 sequence (DNA): TGCGCCAGCAGCTTGTTCGCGAATGAAAAACTGTTTTTT. Based on the CDR3 plus reference TRBV5-1 and TRBJ1-4, the full variable domain is KAGVTQTPRYLIKTRGQQVTLSCSPISGHRSVSWYQQTPGQGLQFLFEYFSETQRNKGNFPGRFSGRQFSNSRSEMNVSTLELGDSALYLCASSLFANEKLFFGSGTQLSVL.

This clone has just one count. CDR3 in amino acids: CASSFNYAGQETQYF. As DNA, the CDR3 is TGTGCCAGCAGCTTTAACTACGCAGGACAAGAGACCCAGTACTTC. This chain connects TRBV11-2 to TRBJ2-5; no firm D call. This CDR3 comprises 15 residues. The germline V gene encodes CDR1 SGHAT and CDR2 FQNNGV. Trimming took off 3 bases at V and 2 bases at J, with 13 bases between the two ends.

This clone was recorded once. This chain joins TRBV2 and TRBJ1-1; 8 nucleotides line up with TRBD1. Germline CDR1 reads SNHLY; CDR2 reads FYNNEI. This CDR3 has 17 residues. V lost 1 base and J lost 2; bases outside the gene matches: 9. The CDR3 loop reads CASSEGVRGRINTEAFF. For the CDR3, the DNA is TGTGCCAGCAGTGAAGGTGTCAGGGGGCGAATTAACACTGAAGCTTTCTTT.

The chain links TRBV19 to TRBJ2-7, with 11 bases aligning to TRBD1. After removal of 9 bases from V and 0 bases from J, the junction contained 1 base not matched to a gene. The CDR3 spans 13 residues. Per germline, CDR1 LNHDA and CDR2 SQIVND (reference sequence). The CDR3 loop is CASGQGASYEQYF. The DNA of the CDR3 is TGTGCCAGCGGACAGGGGGCCTCCTACGAGCAGTACTTC.

V is TRBV4-3 and J is TRBJ1-4; 7 bases agree with TRBD1. CDR1 and CDR2 (germline): LGHNA, YSLEER. V lost 0 bases to trimming and J lost 9 bases; unmatched junction nucleotides: 10. This CDR3 spans 16 amino acids. CDR3 amino acids: CASSQEADREGQKLFF. CDR3 nucleotides: TGCGCCAGCAGCCAAGAGGCCGACAGGGAGGGTCAAAAACTGTTTTTT.

This sequence joins TRBV9 and TRBJ2-1; D perhaps matches TRBD1 (6 bases). In germline, CDR1 is SGDLS, CDR2 YYNGEE. The CDR3 contains 15 residues. Between the trimmed V and J ends, which lost 0 bases and 4 bases, there was a span of 11 bases. The CDR3 reads CASSVGAGAYNEQFF. The DNA of the CDR3 is TGTGCCAGCAGCGTAGGGGCAGGGGCTTACAATGAGCAGTTCTTC.

About this clone itself: The identical CDR3 is also encoded by other nucleotide sequences in the sample. The rearrangement links TRBV25-1 to TRBJ2-5; 8 nucleotides agree with TRBD1. The CDR3 covers 14 residues. Trimming took 3 bases from V and 0 from J; bases not matched to a gene: 0. CDR1 and CDR2 (germline): MGHDK, SYGVNS. The CDR3 loop reads CASSDRGHQETQYF. CDR3 sequence (DNA): TGTGCCAGCAGTGACAGGGGGCACCAAGAGACCCAGTACTTC.

V is TRBV28 and J is TRBJ2-2; 8 bases match TRBD1. This CDR3 is built from 15 residues. Looked up from germline, CDR1 is MDHEN and CDR2 is SYDVKM. J was trimmed by 7 bases and V by 5 bases; bases with no gene match: 9. CDR3 sequence (DNA): TGTGCCAGCAGTCTGACAGGGGTTGGTATCGGGGAGCTGTTTTTT. Translating gives CASSLTGVGIGELFF.

V gene TRBV29-1 combines with J gene TRBJ1-1; D possibly corresponds to TRBD1 (5 bases). The germline gives CDR1 SQVTM, CDR2 ANQGSEA. Trimming removed 7 bases at V and 9 bases at J, with 21 bases between. The CDR3 extends over 13 amino acids. CDR3 sequence: CSARDHGGIKAFF. The CDR3 coding sequence is TGCAGCGCTCGGGACCACGGGGGGATTAAAGCTTTCTTT.

The chain is built from TRBV30 and TRBJ1-3; D is unclear. In germline, CDR1 is GTSNPN, CDR2 SVGIG (reference sequence). V was shortened by 3 bases and J by 4 bases, with 10 bases between the two germline ends. The CDR3 has 13 amino acids. The CDR3 loop is CAWRWTGGNTIYF. As DNA, the CDR3 is TGTGCCTGGAGATGGACTGGGGGAAACACCATATATTTT.

The chain links TRBV19 to TRBJ1-2; 7 nucleotides line up with TRBD1. Trimming took 3 bases from V and 7 from J; bases not matched to a gene: 11. The CDR3 has 15 amino acids. Germline CDR1 is LNHDA and CDR2 is SQIVND (reference sequence). Here the CDR3 reads CASSIGPTGASGYTF. The CDR3 coding sequence is TGTGCCAGTAGTATCGGCCCCACAGGGGCGTCTGGCTACACCTTC.